This entry concerns a single TCR beta chain. This sample is drawn from a study of blood T cell repertoires in COVID-19. The overall study: COVID-19 samples, acute and convalescent, were from the United States, Italy and Spain. PBMCs, B-cell-depleted T cells, or T cells provided the cDNA or gDNA that made up the material.

Original analysis: Counts of nucleated cells, estimated from reference gene primer amplification, were obtained. The method was immunoSEQ multiplex PCR; TCRdb's version includes in-frame clones alone and lacks a portion of them. V and J calls and clone size follow that table, whereas D and trimming were derived from the DNA. Of roughly 230,000 clones listed, 89% are singletons. Germline V lookup: CDR1 SNHLY, CDR2 FYNNEI. The CDR3 has 12 residues. The junction had 2 bases not matched to a gene; V was cut back by 5 bases and J by 5 bases. Sample: peripheral blood. This chain links TRBV2 with TRBJ2-5; 7 bases are shared with TRBD2. This receptor was obtained from a woman aged 40-49 years who had recovered from COVID-19. CDR3 protein: CASSFGGETQYF. CDR3 DNA sequence: TGTGCCAGCAGTTTCGGGGGGGAGACCCAGTACTTC.